What follows are 9 T cell receptor beta chains derived from one specimen sequenced in a study of blood T cell repertoires in COVID-19. The table came from immunoSEQ multiplex PCR; TCRdb's copy has only in-frame clones and leaves some out. The repertoire holds roughly 120,000 clones, with roughly 80% as singletons. Sequenced material: peripheral blood. The receptors were gathered from a man aged 45-65 years with acute or convalescent COVID-19.

The chain is built from TRBV27 and TRBJ2-3; D is unresolved. This CDR3 comprises 15 residues. V was trimmed by 0 bases and J by 0 bases, leaving 7 bases between them. From germline, CDR1 is MNHEY and CDR2 SMNVEV (reference sequence). The CDR3 DNA reads TGTGCCAGCAGTTTATCTGCAGGTAGCACAGATACGCAGTATTTT. Translated, it gives CASSLSAGSTDTQYF.

The J gene is TRBJ2-1, the V gene TRBV5-1; D unclear. Per germline, CDR1 SGHRS and CDR2 YFSETQ. Trimming took off 0 bases at V and 0 bases at J, with 7 bases between the two ends. CDR3 length: 15 residues. This chain's CDR3 is CASSLGLFSYNEQFF. CDR3 in DNA: TGCGCCAGCAGCTTGGGACTCTTCTCCTACAATGAGCAGTTCTTC.

The genes are TRBV5-4 and TRBJ2-5; D might be TRBD1 (6 bases). CDR1 SGHNT and CDR2 YYREEE come from the germline V gene (reference sequence). The CDR3 consists of 14 residues. The V gene lost 4 bases and the J gene lost 5 bases, with 15 bases spanning the gap. The chain's CDR3 is CASSQKTGRETQYF. The CDR3 DNA sequence: TGTGCCAGCAGCCAGAAAACAGGGCGGGAGACCCAGTACTTC.

Concerning this clone: Its ends do not fully match the called genes, so a read error is possible. This rearrangement joins TRBV4-1 to TRBJ1-2, with 7 bases that match TRBD1. Germline V gene lookup returns CDR1 MGHRA and CDR2 YSYEKL. The CDR3 is made up of 17 amino acids. The CDR3 nucleotides read TGCGCCAGCAGGCAAGGGACCGAAGGGGGCAAAAACTATGGCTACACCTTC. It codes for CASRQGTEGGKNYGYTF.

The J gene is TRBJ1-2, the V gene TRBV4-2; the match to TRBD1 covers 8 bases. The CDR3 length is 15 residues. Per the germline V gene, CDR1 is LGHNA and CDR2 is YNFKEQ. With V trimmed by 4 bases and J by 0 bases, 4 bases remained unmatched. The CDR3 DNA follows: TGTGCCAGCAGCCCGGGGACAGGAGCTAACTATGGCTACACCTTC. It is translated as CASSPGTGANYGYTF.

The CDR3 DNA reads as TGCGCCAGCAGCCTAGCGGGGGAAGCCTACGAGCAGTACTTC. Amino acid sequence: CASSLAGEAYEQYF. The V call is TRBV5-1, the J call TRBJ2-7; 10 bases line up with TRBD2. Trimming removed 4 bases from V and 2 bases from J; junction bases left unmatched: 3. From germline, CDR1 is SGHRS and CDR2 YFSETQ. The CDR3 is 14 amino acids.

V usage is TRBV24-1 and J usage is TRBJ2-1, with 9 bases matching TRBD2. The ends lost 7 bases at V and 4 bases at J; junction bases unmatched: 7. From germline, CDR1 is KGHDR and CDR2 SFDVKD. CDR3 size: 15 residues. The CDR3 spells CATSPRLAAYNEQFF. The CDR3 bases are TGTGCCACCAGCCCAAGACTAGCGGCTTACAATGAGCAGTTCTTC.

This clone was detected a few times. This chain joins TRBV5-6 and TRBJ2-1; D remains ambiguous. Germline V gives CDR1 SGHDT, CDR2 YYEEEE. CDR3 length equals 11 residues. Trimming left V 4 bases short and J 12 bases short, with 11 bases between. The CDR3: CASSLSSLQFF. In DNA, the CDR3 is TGTGCCAGCAGCCTCAGTAGCCTGCAGTTCTTC.

The V gene is TRBV30, the J gene TRBJ1-2; 11 bases map to TRBD1. The CDR3 has 18 residues. Germline trimming cut 3 bases from V and 2 bases from J; bases unmatched to any gene: 14. Germline CDR1 reads GTSNPN; CDR2 reads SVGIG (reference sequence). CDR3 DNA sequence: TGTGCCTGGAGGGGGAGCCGGGACAGGGGGAATTACAACTATGGCTACACCTTC. Translation: CAWRGSRDRGNYNYGYTF.